The clone carrying this T cell receptor beta chain was counted many times. Its target is unknown. Specified time point: patch test 2, 6 weeks after DPC sensitization. The treatment is: therapeutic diphenylcyclopropenone sensitization with weekly scalp DPC. The donor pool consisted of alopecia patients aged 18 to 70 years, considered suitable for DPC. MiXCR was run by TCRdb on the RACE reads, yielding one entry per CDR3 protein. The sample holds roughly 150,000 distinct CDR3 sequences; roughly 12% are singletons and the top ten take 1.3% to 1.5%. These data originate in a study of human T cells and chemical hapten exposure. Across the study: Chiefly women, the patients showed alopecia areata, totalis or universalis.

The V and J ends lost 4 bases and 7 bases respectively, with 17 bases between them. From germline, CDR1 is SGHNT and CDR2 YYREEE (reference sequence). This CDR3 contains 15 residues. Study-level results: Positive correlation was observed between PT1 expanded TCR counts and patch test score.

The sequencing here drew on whole blood, taken in connection with sensitization to the hapten diphenylcyclopropenone (DPC). The V call is TRBV5-4, the J call TRBJ1-4, with D possibly matching TRBD1 (6 bases). This TCR was sampled from a woman aged 45-59 years with alopecia areata. Some clones in this sample may be carry-over from other donors' samples. In DNA form, the CDR3 reads TGTGCCAGCAGCCCCGGGGGCCCCTCGGGTGAAAAACTGTTTTTT. Its translation is CASSPGGPSGEKLFF.